This record covers a single T cell receptor beta chain. The antigen is not known. Trimming took 5 bases from V and 6 from J; bases not matched to a gene: 6. CDR3 length: 14 residues. Looked up from germline, CDR1 is SNHLY and CDR2 is FYNNEI. Time point of the sample: baseline pretreatment blood. Stated treatment: 15 Gy SBRT to primary tumor, nephrectomy 4 weeks later. This renal cell carcinoma was of the clear cell type. The sample originates from a study of radiation and T cells in renal cell carcinoma. General study points: Pretreatment tumor biopsies were lacking, so baseline clonotypes are unknown. In blood, top tumor clones expanded by 2 weeks, shrinking by 4.

The repertoire was sequenced with immunoSEQ multiplex PCR; TCRdb's copy has only in-frame clones and lacks some. The table includes about 22,000 clones, around 80% detected once. The sequencing used blood, collected from a patient whose treatment included radiotherapy and nephrectomy. This TCR was recovered from a man between 60 and 70 years old with renal cell carcinoma. This chain uses TRBV2 with TRBJ1-5; 8 nucleotides align to TRBD1. CDR3 bases: TGTGCCAGCAGTCCGGACAGGGCGAGTCAGCCCCAGCATTTT. Residues: CASSPDRASQPQHF.